This TCR beta chain was documented in a study of cytomegalovirus exposure and HLA in healthy donors. Study in general: A previous analysis identified 95 million to 130 million unique TCR beta sequences derived from some 170 million T cells.

CDR3 length: 14 residues. Germline trimming cut 7 bases from V and 2 bases from J; bases unmatched to any gene: 8. Germline values: CDR1 SNHLY, CDR2 FYNNEI. Use of 60 Vbeta and 13 Jbeta primers characterized the PCR. Original analysis: It was a later analysis that counted 83 million or so unique TCR beta chains, of which some 9.9 million were shared. Repertoires were generated with immunoSEQ multiplex PCR, while TCRdb's copy carries only in-frame clones and drops some. That table is the source of V, J and clone size, and D and trimming were worked out from the DNA. This sample has some 110,000 clones; 70% to 80% occur once, and the top ten carry 2.5% to 3%.

Sequenced: PBMCs. The source is a woman aged 18-29 years in good health and CMV-seropositive. The chain carries TRBV2 and TRBJ2-7, with TRBD1 matching over 7 bases. The chain's CDR3 is CASTTDRSAYEQYF. CDR3 DNA: TGTGCCAGCACGACGGACAGGTCAGCCTACGAGCAGTACTTC. Full variable domain (remainder filled in from reference TRBV2 and TRBJ2-7): EPEVTQTPSHQVTQMGQEVILRCVPISNHLYFYWYRQILGQKVEFLVSFYNNEISEKSEIFDDQFSVERPDGSNFTLKIRSTKLEDSAMYFCASTTDRSAYEQYFGPGTRLTVT.